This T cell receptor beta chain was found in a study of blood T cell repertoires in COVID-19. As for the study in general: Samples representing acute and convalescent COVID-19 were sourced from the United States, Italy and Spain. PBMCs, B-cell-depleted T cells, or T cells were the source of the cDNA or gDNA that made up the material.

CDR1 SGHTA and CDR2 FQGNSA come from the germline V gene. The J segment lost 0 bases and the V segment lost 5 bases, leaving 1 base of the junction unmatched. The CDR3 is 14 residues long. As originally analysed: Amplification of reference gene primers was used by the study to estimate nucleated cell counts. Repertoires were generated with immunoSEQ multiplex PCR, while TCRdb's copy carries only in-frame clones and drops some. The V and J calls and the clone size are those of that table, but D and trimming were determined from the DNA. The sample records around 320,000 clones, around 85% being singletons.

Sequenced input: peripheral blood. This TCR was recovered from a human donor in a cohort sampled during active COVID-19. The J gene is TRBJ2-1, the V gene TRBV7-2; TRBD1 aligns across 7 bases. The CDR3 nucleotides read TGTGCCAGCAGCCCAGGGGGCTCCTACAATGAGCAGTTCTTC. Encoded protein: CASSPGGSYNEQFF. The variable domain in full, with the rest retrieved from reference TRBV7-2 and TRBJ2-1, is GAGVSQSPSNKVTEKGKDVELRCDPISGHTALYWYRQSLGQGLEFLIYFQGNSAPDKSGLPSDRFSAERTGGSVSTLTIQRTQQEDSAVYLCASSPGGSYNEQFFGPGTRLTVL.